This T cell receptor beta chain was identified during a study of cytomegalovirus exposure and HLA in healthy donors. This clone was recorded a few times. Its target is unknown. J was trimmed by 7 bases and V by 0 bases; bases with no gene match: 5. Germline values: CDR1 MNHEY, CDR2 SVGAGI. This CDR3 spans 14 amino acids. Samples came from healthy bone marrow donors. Overall study findings and caveats: Being productive about 90% or about 30% of the time was typical of most TCR beta V segments in an earlier analysis. Available immune exposure information was restricted to CMV serostatus only. Among the sequence variants, a highly shared cluster was likely an artifact of sequencing.

Primers included in the PCR were 60 Vbeta and 13 Jbeta primers. This table comes from immunoSEQ multiplex PCR, and its TCRdb copy is limited to in-frame clones, with some not included. The sample consists of 150,000 to 200,000 clones, 70% to 80% of them appearing once. This clonotype was sampled from a woman between 45 and 65 years old in good health and CMV-seronegative. The specimen was PBMCs. V and J are TRBV6-5 and TRBJ1-1; 7 bases line up with TRBD1. CDR3 DNA: TGTGCCAGCAGTTACTCGAGGACAGGTGGTGAAGCTTTCTTT. It translates to CASSYSRTGGEAFF.